The 13 T cell receptor beta chains presented below share a single source sample, sequenced in a study of cytomegalovirus exposure and HLA in healthy donors. The protocol was immunoSEQ multiplex PCR, while the TCRdb copy is restricted to in-frame clones and leaves out a portion. The table records just under 75,000 clones, about 94% of them present only once. The sequenced sample was PBMCs. These receptors all come from a woman in her late teens or twenties in good health and CMV-seropositive.

This chain uses TRBV18 with TRBJ2-7, with a tentative D call TRBD2 (7 bases). Germline V gene lookup returns CDR1 KGHSH and CDR2 LQKENI. CDR3 length: 14 amino acids. Trimming pared 3 bases from V and 6 bases from J, leaving 15 bases between. The CDR3 loop is CASSPGRGVREQYF. The CDR3 region has the DNA TGTGCCAGCTCACCGGGGAGGGGGGTCCGCGAGCAGTACTTC.

This clone was recorded a few times. This sequence joins TRBV2 and TRBJ1-6; TRBD1 agrees at 10 bases. The J segment lost 8 bases and the V segment lost 10 bases, leaving 11 bases of the junction unmatched. The CDR3 covers 15 residues. The germline CDR1 and CDR2 sequences are SNHLY and FYNNEI. CDR3 nucleotide sequence: TGTGCCATAGAGACCTGGGACAGGGGCGATTCACCCCTCCACTTT. Encoded protein: CAIETWDRGDSPLHF.

V gene TRBV19 combines with J gene TRBJ1-3; no clear D gene. This CDR3 is built from 15 residues. Germline V gives CDR1 LNHDA, CDR2 SQIVND (reference sequence). Trimming pared 2 bases from V and 0 bases from J, leaving 8 bases between. DNA of the CDR3: TGTGCCAGTAGTATACACAGAAGCTCTGGAAACACCATATATTTT. Protein sequence: CASSIHRSSGNTIYF.

V and J are TRBV9 and TRBJ2-4; D perhaps matches TRBD1 (5 bases). Trimming cost V 2 bases and J 4 bases, with 16 bases left between them. The CDR3 has 16 amino acids. Germline V gene lookup returns CDR1 SGDLS and CDR2 YYNGEE. In nucleotides, the CDR3 is TGTGCCAGCAGCGTCCTCCTTGCTCCAGGGAAAAACATTCAGTACTTC. This translates into CASSVLLAPGKNIQYF.

This rearrangement joins TRBV4-1 to TRBJ2-7; D is uncertain. Trimming stripped 1 base from V and 3 bases from J, with 7 bases between. The CDR3 extends over 13 amino acids. CDR1 is MGHRA and CDR2 is YSYEKL in the germline V gene. The CDR3 DNA follows: TGCGCCAGCAGCCAAGGACTCAGCTACGAGCAGTACTTC. This translates into CASSQGLSYEQYF.

The chain has TRBV2 and TRBJ1-4; TRBD1 might be the D (5 bases). This CDR3 comprises 13 residues. V lost 4 bases to trimming and J lost 8 bases, with 11 bases between them. Germline CDR1 is SNHLY and CDR2 is FYNNEI. CDR3 sequence: CASSAKGYEKLFF. The CDR3, as DNA: TGTGCCAGCAGTGCCAAGGGGTACGAAAAACTGTTTTTT.

J is TRBJ2-5 and V is TRBV5-1; 8 bases are a match to TRBD1. Germline loops: CDR1 SGHRS, CDR2 YFSETQ. The CDR3 loop spans 14 amino acids. V lost 5 bases to trimming and J lost 7 bases; unmatched junction nucleotides: 10. CDR3 residues: CASSPRQGLGTQYF. The CDR3 DNA follows: TGCGCCAGCAGTCCGCGACAGGGGTTAGGGACCCAGTACTTC.

The rearrangement links TRBV28 to TRBJ1-3; TRBD1 matches at 9 bases. CDR3 size: 14 residues. Germline loops: CDR1 MDHEN, CDR2 SYDVKM. Trimming cost V 6 bases and J 4 bases; bases outside gene matches: 4. CDR3 bases: TGTGCCAGCAGGGGGGGGACAGGGGGAAACACCATATATTTT. Amino acids: CASRGGTGGNTIYF.

The V and J genes are TRBV5-1 and TRBJ1-5, with D perhaps TRBD1 (6 bases). The CDR3 has 16 residues. V was clipped by 6 bases and J by 7 bases, with 23 bases between them. The germline V gene encodes CDR1 SGHRS and CDR2 YFSETQ. Here the CDR3 DNA reads TGCGCCAGCATGGGTCCCAGGGGAGAAGTGGGGCAGCCCCAGCATTTT. It yields the protein CASMGPRGEVGQPQHF.

The CDR3, as DNA: TGCGCCAGCAGCCAAGATCAAGCGGGGGGGCCAGGCGGGGAGCTGTTTTTT. Translated, it gives CASSQDQAGGPGGELFF. The chain links TRBV4-1 to TRBJ2-2, with TRBD2 matching 10 bases. The trim removed 0 bases at V and 7 bases at J, leaving 8 bases unmatched. There are 17 residues in the CDR3. Germline values: CDR1 MGHRA, CDR2 YSYEKL.

This CDR3 is CASRFYAGETQYF. The CDR3 DNA follows: TGTGCCAGCAGGTTCTACGCAGGGGAGACCCAGTACTTC. The gene calls are TRBV7-2 and TRBJ2-5, with D maybe TRBD1 (5 bases). Germline V gene lookup returns CDR1 SGHTA and CDR2 FQGNSA. V was cut by 6 bases and J by 5 bases, with 13 bases left in between. The CDR3 is made up of 13 amino acids.

This clone was observed once. The CDR3 loop is CASSYRPSGTTGELFF. The CDR3 nucleotides are TGTGCCAGCAGTTACCGTCCTAGCGGGACTACCGGGGAGCTGTTTTTT. The chain is built from TRBV6-5 and TRBJ2-2, with 9 bases that match TRBD2. After removal of 2 bases from V and 5 bases from J, the junction contained 6 bases not matched to a gene. Germline CDR1 MNHEY, CDR2 SVGAGI. This CDR3 is built from 16 residues.

V and J are TRBV2 and TRBJ1-2, with D possibly TRBD1 on 6 matching bases. V was clipped by 7 bases and J by 2 bases, with 11 bases between them. The V gene's germline CDR1 is SNHLY and CDR2 FYNNEI. The CDR3 consists of 13 residues. The CDR3 sequence: CASTLDRNYGYTF. CDR3 nucleotide sequence: TGTGCCAGCACCCTGGACAGAAACTATGGCTACACCTTC.